This TCR beta chain derives from a study of control samples from healthy donors and cancer patients (TCRdb year 2020). The method behind the library was the immunoSEQ multiplex PCR assay. The table was pulled from immuneACCESS by TCRdb, which kept in-frame rearrangements only. Such tables lose some clones; where checked, under half of the loss comes from unresolved V genes, and the rest has no known cause. For this sample the table gives around 130,000 clones, of which approximately 90% were detected only once. The ten most abundant clones make up roughly 3.1% of the sample. This clone has a handful of counts. Its antigen is currently not known. Base qualities are not at hand, and no much larger clone is one base apart. The cysteine opens and the phenylalanine closes a CDR3 of 14 amino acids. This entry keeps only the CDR3 DNA: 42 bases, framed from base 1. The germline V gene (reference sequence) supplies CDR1 GTSNPN and CDR2 SVGIG. Between the V and J ends, shortened by 4 bases and 0 bases respectively, the junction contains 10 bases.

The receptor comes from a man aged 50 to 60 in good health. Sequenced sample: blood. This sequence uses TRBV30 and TRBJ1-3; the best D guess is TRBD1, with 5 bases matching. The CDR3 sequence is CAWKSRVSGNTIYF. The DNA sequence is TGTGCCTGGAAATCCAGGGTCTCTGGAAACACCATATATTTT.